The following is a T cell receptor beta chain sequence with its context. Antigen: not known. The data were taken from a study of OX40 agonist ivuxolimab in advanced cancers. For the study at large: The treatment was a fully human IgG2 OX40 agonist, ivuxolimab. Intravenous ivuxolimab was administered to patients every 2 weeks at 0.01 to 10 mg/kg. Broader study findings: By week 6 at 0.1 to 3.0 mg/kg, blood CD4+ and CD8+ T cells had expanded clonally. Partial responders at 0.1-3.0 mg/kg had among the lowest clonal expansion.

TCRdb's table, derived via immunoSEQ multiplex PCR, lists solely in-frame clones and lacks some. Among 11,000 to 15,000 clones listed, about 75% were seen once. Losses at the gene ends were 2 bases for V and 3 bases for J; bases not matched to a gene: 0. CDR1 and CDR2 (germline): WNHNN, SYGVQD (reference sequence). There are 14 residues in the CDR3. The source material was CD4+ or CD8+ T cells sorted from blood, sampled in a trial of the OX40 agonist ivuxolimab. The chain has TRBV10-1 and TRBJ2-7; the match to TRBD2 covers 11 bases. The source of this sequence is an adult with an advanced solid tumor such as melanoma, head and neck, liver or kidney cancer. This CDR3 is CASSEGTSGYEQYF. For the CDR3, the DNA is TGCGCCAGCAGTGAGGGGACTAGCGGCTACGAGCAGTACTTC.